A selection of T cell receptor beta chains follows, all from one sample in a study of blood T cell repertoires in COVID-19. The method was immunoSEQ multiplex PCR; TCRdb's version includes in-frame clones alone and lacks a portion of them. The data show some 100,000 clones, about 85% seen once. The specimen was peripheral blood. Receptor source: a man aged 80 or over with active or convalescent COVID-19. CDR3s include the opening cysteine and the closing phenylalanine or tryptophan. Each record gives: D gene, J gene, V gene, clone size, CDR3 DNA, CDR3 protein. The D gene is left open where the match is weak. Where a row states a size, it is once, few, many or the class of an expanded clone; other rows omit it.

>TRBD1|TRBJ1-5|TRBV20-1|once
TGCAGTGCCAGTCCCACCCTCGGACAGGGGGATCAGCCCCAGCATTTT
CSASPTLGQGDQPQHF
>-|TRBJ1-3|TRBV11-2|-
TGTGCCAGCAGTTATACGAGGGGAAACACCATATATTTT
CASSYTRGNTIYF
>-|TRBJ1-2|TRBV5-6|-
TGTGCCAGCAGCTTACGGGGTCCGGGTAACTATGGCTACACCTTC
CASSLRGPGNYGYTF
>-|TRBJ1-1|TRBV7-8|-
TGTGCCAGCAGCTACAAGAACACTGAAGCTTTCTTT
CASSYKNTEAFF
>TRBD1|TRBJ1-1|TRBV7-9|-
TGTGCCAGCAGCACCACGGGACAGGGGGCAGGTGAAGCTTTCTTT
CASSTTGQGAGEAFF
>-|TRBJ1-2|TRBV5-6|-
TGTGCCAGCAGCTTGGGGGCGAGCTATGGCTACACCTTC
CASSLGASYGYTF
>TRBD2|TRBJ2-1|TRBV4-1|-
TGCGCCAGCAGCCACCAGCGGGGGGGAGGGAATGAGCAGTTCTTC
CASSHQRGGGNEQFF
>-|TRBJ2-2|TRBV6-5|-
TGTGCCAGCACTAAAGACAGAGTTAACACCGGGGAGCTGTTTTTT
CASTKDRVNTGELFF
>TRBD1|TRBJ1-6|TRBV5-5|-
TGTGCCAGCAGAACTCTACTCCGGGACAGGGGGCGATCACCCCTCCACTTT
CASRTLLRDRGRSPLHF
>TRBD1|TRBJ1-3|TRBV5-1|-
TGCGCCAGCAGCGCAACAGGGGCCAGCTCTGGAAACACCATATATTTT
CASSATGASSGNTIYF
>TRBD1|TRBJ1-2|TRBV4-1|-
TGCGCCAGCAGCCAAACACTGGACAGGGATATCGGTGGCTACACCTTC
CASSQTLDRDIGGYTF
>TRBD1|TRBJ2-3|TRBV5-1|once
TGCGCCAGCAGCTTTCCAGGGACAGGCCTAGTAGATACGCAGTATTTT
CASSFPGTGLVDTQYF
>-|TRBJ1-4|TRBV5-1|-
TGCGCCAGCAGCCGGGGTAATGAAAAACTGTTTTTT
CASSRGNEKLFF
>TRBD2|TRBJ2-5|TRBV18|-
TGTGCCAGCTCACCGACTAGCGGACCACAAGAGACCCAGTACTTC
CASSPTSGPQETQYF
>-|TRBJ1-1|TRBV6-2/TRBV6-3|-
TGTGCCAGCAGCGCCCGGGGTTTAACGGGAGACACTGAAGCTTTCTTT
CASSARGLTGDTEAFF
>-|TRBJ2-4|TRBV5-6|-
TGTGCCAGCAGCTTGGTTCTAGCCAAAAACATTCAGTACTTC
CASSLVLAKNIQYF
>-|TRBJ2-7|TRBV19|once
TGTGCCAGTACCTCGTTGGGGCGAGAAGGGTACGAGCAGTACTTC
CASTSLGREGYEQYF
>-|TRBJ1-2|TRBV14|-
TGTGCCAGCAGCCAAGAACGTCGGAGCGGCTACACCTTC
CASSQERRSGYTF
>-|TRBJ2-6|TRBV15|-
TGTGCCACCAGCAGACAGGGGAGCGGGACCAACGTCCTGACTTTC
CATSRQGSGTNVLTF
>-|TRBJ2-3|TRBV29-1|-
TGCAGCGTTGAATCCCAAGCGGGCCTTAGCACAGATACGCAGTATTTT
CSVESQAGLSTDTQYF
>TRBD1|TRBJ1-3|TRBV9|-
TGTGCCAGCAGCGAGGGGCCGGGACAGGGGTCTGGAAACACCATATATTTT
CASSEGPGQGSGNTIYF
>-|TRBJ1-4|TRBV2|once
TGTGCCAGCAGGGCTGACTTTAATGAAAAACTGTTTTTT
CASRADFNEKLFF
>TRBD2|TRBJ2-1|TRBV9|-
TGTGCCAGCAGCGCTTTAGCGGGGGGCCACAATGAGCAGTTCTTC
CASSALAGGHNEQFF
>-|TRBJ1-1|TRBV5-5|-
TGTGCCAGCAGCTTGGCAGCGGGAGTTGAAGCTTTCTTT
CASSLAAGVEAFF
>TRBD1|TRBJ1-2|TRBV5-5|once
TGTGCCAGCAGCTTGCGCTCAGGACAGGGGGCCTTATATGGCTACACCTTC
CASSLRSGQGALYGYTF
>TRBD2|TRBJ2-7|TRBV9|-
TGTGCCAGCAGCCCCAAATCCCGACTAGCGGGGGGATCGGGAACCTACGAGCAGTACTTC
CASSPKSRLAGGSGTYEQYF
>-|TRBJ1-1|TRBV5-1|-
TGCGCCAGCAGCCCCGAGGGGGACCCGAGGGGCACTGAAGCTTTCTTT
CASSPEGDPRGTEAFF
>-|TRBJ1-1|TRBV5-5|-
TGTGCCAGCAGCTTGCCGTCAGGGGAAGCTTTCTTT
CASSLPSGEAFF
>-|TRBJ1-1|TRBV6-5|-
TGTGCCAGCAGTCGGTCAGGGTTTCTGGACACTGAAGCTTTCTTT
CASSRSGFLDTEAFF
>TRBD2|TRBJ2-5|TRBV5-4|-
TGTGCCAGCGGTGACGGGGGGACTTTCCAAGAGACCCAGTACTTC
CASGDGGTFQETQYF
>-|TRBJ2-7|TRBV7-8|few
TGTGCCAGCAGCCCTGCGGTTACCTACCAGTACTTC
CASSPAVTYQYF
>TRBD1|TRBJ2-2|TRBV27|-
TGTGCCAGCAGTTTATCGGGGACAGGGAGCTTCGGCACCGGGGAGCTGTTTTTT
CASSLSGTGSFGTGELFF
>-|TRBJ1-5|TRBV5-6|-
TGTGCCAGCAGCTTGGCCAATAGCAATCAGCCCCAGCATTTT
CASSLANSNQPQHF
>-|TRBJ2-7|TRBV10-3|-
TGTGCCATCAGAGGGAATGGGAGAGCCTCCTACGAGCAGTACTTC
CAIRGNGRASYEQYF
>TRBD2|TRBJ2-2|TRBV6-4|few
TGTGCCAGCAGTGACTCAGGGGTAGCGGGCACCGGGGAGCTGTTTTTT
CASSDSGVAGTGELFF
>-|TRBJ1-6|TRBV25-1|once
TGTGCCAGCAGTGAATTGTGGGGGGAAGGTTCACCCCTCCACTTT
CASSELWGEGSPLHF
>TRBD2|TRBJ2-1|TRBV9|-
TGTGCCAGCAGCGTGAGCGGGGGGGCCTCCTACAATGAGCAGTTCTTC
CASSVSGGASYNEQFF
>-|TRBJ1-2|TRBV3-1/TRBV3-2|-
TGTGCCAGCAGCCAAGTGAGCAGGGGCTATGGCTACACCTTC
CASSQVSRGYGYTF
>-|TRBJ1-4|TRBV5-1|few
TGCGCCAGCAGCCCCCTCGGACTGGATGGAGAAAAACTGTTTTTT
CASSPLGLDGEKLFF
>-|TRBJ2-3|TRBV6-4|-
TGTGCCAGCCGTAGCACAGATACGCAGTATTTT
CASRSTDTQYF
>-|TRBJ2-3|TRBV14|-
TGTGCCAGCAGCCAAGTTATAGATACGCAGTATTTT
CASSQVIDTQYF
>TRBD2|TRBJ2-1|TRBV27|few
TGTGCCAGCATTCCCAGCGGGGGGCGGAATGAGCAGTTCTTC
CASIPSGGRNEQFF
>TRBD1|TRBJ2-3|TRBV11-1|-
TGTGCCAGCAGAGCCCGACAGGGATCCACAGATACGCAGTATTTT
CASRARQGSTDTQYF
>TRBD1|TRBJ2-7|TRBV10-3|-
TGTGCCATCAGTGAAACCGGGACAGGAGGTACCTACGAGCAGTACTTC
CAISETGTGGTYEQYF
>TRBD1|TRBJ1-5|TRBV20-1|-
TGCAGTGCTAGTGTACTCCGGACAGGGGGCAATCAGCCCCAGCATTTT
CSASVLRTGGNQPQHF
>TRBD1|TRBJ2-5|TRBV4-2|-
TGTGCCAGCAGCCAAGGACAGGGGGAGACCCAGTACTTC
CASSQGQGETQYF
>-|TRBJ1-4|TRBV4-1|few
TGCGCCAGCAGCCAAGATCGTGGGGGGAATGAAAAACTGTTTTTT
CASSQDRGGNEKLFF
>-|TRBJ2-7|TRBV27|-
TGTGCCAGCAGTTCGCGGGGAGGACTACGGCAGTACTTC
CASSSRGGLRQYF
>-|TRBJ2-7|TRBV7-9|once
TGTGCCAGCAGCTCCACGGGGTCCGCCTACGAGCAGTACTTC
CASSSTGSAYEQYF